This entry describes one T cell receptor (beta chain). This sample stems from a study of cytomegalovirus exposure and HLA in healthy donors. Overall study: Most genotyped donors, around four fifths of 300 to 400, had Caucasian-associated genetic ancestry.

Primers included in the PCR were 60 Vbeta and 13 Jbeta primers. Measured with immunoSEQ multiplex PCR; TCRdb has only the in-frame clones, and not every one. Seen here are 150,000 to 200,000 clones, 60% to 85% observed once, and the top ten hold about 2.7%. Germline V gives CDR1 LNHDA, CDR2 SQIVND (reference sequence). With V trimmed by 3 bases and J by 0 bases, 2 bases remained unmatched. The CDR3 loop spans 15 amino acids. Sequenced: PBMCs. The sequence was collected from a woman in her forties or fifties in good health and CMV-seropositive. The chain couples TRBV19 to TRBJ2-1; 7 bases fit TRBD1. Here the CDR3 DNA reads TGTGCCAGTAGTATGGGACAGAGCTCCTACAATGAGCAGTTCTTC. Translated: CASSMGQSSYNEQFF.